One and the same sample provided the 15 T cell receptor beta chains below, sequenced in a study of early T cells in non-severe SARS-CoV-2 infection. One entry per CDR3 protein results from TCRdb running MiXCR on the 5' RACE reads. The table records tens of thousands of distinct CDR3 sequences, approximately 12% of them present only once. This sample comprised whole blood, obtained at baseline. The receptors here all came from an adult who was a healthcare worker with PCR-confirmed SARS-CoV-2 infection or an uninfected control (not recorded which). The donor label of this sample is uncertain.

This clonotype was counted many times. This CDR3 reads CASSQGPTSTDTQYF. CDR3 in DNA: TGTGCCAGCAGCCAGGGGCCAACTAGCACAGATACGCAGTATTTT. The V gene is TRBV3-1, the J gene TRBJ2-3; D is perhaps TRBD1 (5 bases). Trimming pared 3 bases from V and 0 bases from J, leaving 10 bases between. Germline CDR1 and CDR2: LGHDT and YNNKEL (reference sequence). The CDR3 contains 15 residues.

In this sample, this clonotype turned up a few times. The chain combines TRBV6-1 with TRBJ2-5; perhaps TRBD2 as D (6 bases). The V end was cut by 2 bases, the J end by 9 bases, with 16 bases between. Germline V gene lookup returns CDR1 MNHNS and CDR2 SASEGT. The CDR3 has 14 residues. In nucleotides, the CDR3 is TGTGCCAGCAGTGAACAGGTTCCCTCGGGGGCCCAGTACTTC. It encodes CASSEQVPSGAQYF.

V gene TRBV2 combines with J gene TRBJ2-6; D remains unclear. Trimming shortened V by 3 bases and J by 0 bases, and 6 bases separated the two germline ends. The CDR3 sequence is 15 residues long. Germline V gene data show CDR1 as SNHLY and CDR2 as FYNNEI. Here the CDR3 reads CASSEWHSGANVLTF. The CDR3, as DNA: TGTGCCAGCAGTGAGTGGCACTCTGGGGCCAACGTCCTGACTTTC.

This clonotype has a count of ten or more. V usage is TRBV6-5 and J usage is TRBJ1-2; 8 positions match TRBD1. With 6 bases clipped from V and 4 bases from J, the junction kept 10 bases outside the gene matches. The CDR3 consists of 15 residues. From germline, CDR1 is MNHEY and CDR2 SVGAGI. The CDR3 here is CASSSLAQGVYGYTF. CDR3 coding DNA: TGTGCCAGCAGCTCGTTGGCACAGGGGGTCTATGGCTACACCTTC.

J is TRBJ1-1 and V is TRBV5-6; D may be TRBD1 (5 bases). This CDR3 has 15 residues. Germline CDR1 and CDR2: SGHDT and YYEEEE. With 4 bases removed from V and 3 bases from J, the gap between germline ends came to 16 bases. Here the CDR3 DNA reads TGTGCCAGCAGCGCTTATTGGGGGAGCGACACTGAAGCTTTCTTT. It translates to CASSAYWGSDTEAFF.

This chain uses TRBV7-8 with TRBJ2-3; D is perhaps TRBD1 or TRBD2 (5 bases each). The germline V and J ends were trimmed by 5 bases and 5 bases, with 14 bases remaining between them. The CDR3 totals 14 residues. CDR1 is SGHVS and CDR2 is FQNEAQ in the germline V gene. CDR3 protein: CASSTGPGRDTQYF. The CDR3 nucleotides read TGTGCCAGCAGCACTGGGCCAGGGAGAGATACGCAGTATTTT.

The V gene is TRBV6-6, the J gene TRBJ2-1; D may be TRBD1 (7 bases). V was clipped by 6 bases and J by 5 bases, with 14 bases between them. The CDR3 consists of 14 residues. Per germline, CDR1 MNHNY and CDR2 SVGAGI (reference sequence). The CDR3 bases are TGTGCCAGCAGAGGACAGGAGGGGAACAATGAGCAGTTCTTC. This sequence encodes CASRGQEGNNEQFF.

The rearrangement uses TRBV5-1 and TRBJ2-3; 7 bases fit TRBD1. The CDR3 length is 16 residues. Germline-derived CDR1 and CDR2 are SGHRS and YFSETQ. The trim removed 4 bases at V and 0 bases at J, leaving 8 bases unmatched. CDR3 DNA sequence: TGCGCCAGCAGCGCCGAGGGGGCCGCTAGCACAGATACGCAGTATTTT. It specifies CASSAEGAASTDTQYF.

This clonotype was seen a few times. The chain recombines TRBV12-5 with TRBJ2-4, with TRBD1 identical over 8 bases. From germline, CDR1 is LGHNT and CDR2 FRNRAP. The CDR3 consists of 17 residues. The junction had 13 bases not matched to a gene; V was cut back by 0 bases and J by 9 bases. CDR3 sequence: CASGLVRTGTGLRIQYF. The CDR3 DNA reads TGTGCTAGTGGTTTGGTGCGGACCGGGACAGGTTTGCGCATTCAGTACTTC.

This clonotype showed up just a few times. The chain combines TRBV7-2 with TRBJ2-4; maybe TRBD1 (6 bases). Per the germline V gene, CDR1 is SGHTA and CDR2 is FQGNSA. The germline V and J ends were trimmed by 4 bases and 7 bases, with 14 bases remaining between them. This CDR3 spans 14 amino acids. The CDR3 DNA reads as TGTGCCAGCAGCTCCCGACAGGCCGGGAACATTCAGTACTTC. It encodes CASSSRQAGNIQYF.

This rearrangement joins TRBV18 to TRBJ1-1; D ambiguous. The CDR3 is made up of 16 amino acids. The germline V and J ends were trimmed by 2 bases and 8 bases, with 21 bases remaining between them. Germline CDR1 and CDR2: KGHSH and LQKENI. In DNA form, the CDR3 reads TGTGCCAGCTCACCATGGCGCTCCCTGGACTCCCCCGAAGCTTTCTTT. Its protein product is CASSPWRSLDSPEAFF.

The table lists this clonotype with a few counts. This sequence joins TRBV4-2 and TRBJ1-4, with 7 bases fitting TRBD1. This CDR3 is 15 amino acids long. Germline V gives CDR1 LGHNA, CDR2 YNFKEQ. V lost 3 bases to trimming and J lost 3 bases; unmatched junction nucleotides: 4. The CDR3 region has the DNA TGTGCCAGCAGCCAGATACAGGGGCCTAATGAAAAACTGTTTTTT. Residues: CASSQIQGPNEKLFF.

CDR3 nucleotides: TGTGCCAGCAGCTTCGTCGGCGTAGGGGGGGAGACCCAGTACTTC. This encodes CASSFVGVGGETQYF. The V call is TRBV11-2, the J call TRBJ2-5; D possibly matches TRBD1 or TRBD2 (6 bases each). V was pared by 3 bases and J by 5 bases, with 16 bases between. The germline V gene has CDR1 SGHAT and CDR2 FQNNGV. The CDR3 is made up of 15 amino acids.

By share, this clonotype ranks as medium-sized. The chain employs TRBV29-1 and TRBJ1-2; D is uncertain. Trimming took 4 bases from V and 8 from J, leaving 5 bases between them. Germline CDR1 and CDR2: SQVTM and ANQGSEA. This CDR3 region has 9 residues. CDR3: CSVGGGYTF. CDR3 in DNA: TGCAGCGTTGGTGGGGGCTACACCTTC. Full variable domain (missing parts from reference TRBV29-1 and TRBJ1-2): SAVISQKPSRDICQRGTSLTIQCQVDSQVTMMFWYRQQPGQSLTLIATANQGSEATYESGFVIDKFPISRPNLTFSTLTVSNMSPEDSSIYLCSVGGGYTFGSGTRLTVV.

This clonotype turned up a few times. V gene TRBV7-4 combines with J gene TRBJ2-7, with TRBD1 identical over 9 bases. CDR1 SGHVT and CDR2 SQSDAQ come from the germline V gene. With V trimmed by 7 bases and J by 2 bases, 15 bases remained unmatched. The CDR3 consists of 17 residues. CDR3 in amino acids: CASTLSGDRVRAYEQYV. In DNA form, the CDR3 reads TGTGCCAGCACACTTTCGGGGGACAGGGTAAGGGCCTACGAGCAGTACGTC.